The next 20 T cell receptor beta chains were all read from a single sample in a study of blood T cell repertoires in COVID-19. TCRdb keeps only in-frame clones here, not all; method: immunoSEQ multiplex PCR. The sample includes around 330,000 clones, roughly nine tenths of them seen just once. The material sequenced was PBMCs or T cells enriched from blood (not recorded which). Receptors were obtained from a man aged 60 to 75 who had recovered from COVID-19.

This clone was counted a few times. The chain couples TRBV7-6 to TRBJ2-7; perhaps TRBD1 as D (6 bases). CDR1 SGHVS and CDR2 FNYEAQ come from the germline V gene. V gave up 2 bases and J gave up 2 bases, with 10 bases separating them. The CDR3 runs 14 residues. CDR3 loop: CASSLQGTTYEQYF. CDR3 nucleotides: TGTGCCAGCAGCTTACAGGGGACAACCTACGAGCAGTACTTC.

The V call is TRBV6-1, the J call TRBJ1-2; D is ambiguous. This CDR3 has 14 amino acids. The germline V gene has CDR1 MNHNS and CDR2 SASEGT. Trimming removed 0 bases at V and 7 bases at J, with 12 bases between. CDR3 region: CASSEAMRESGYTF. In nucleotides, the CDR3 is TGTGCCAGCAGTGAAGCGATGAGGGAATCTGGCTACACCTTC.

CDR3 in amino acids: CASSLDRARSIAKNIQYF. Written as DNA, the CDR3 is TGTGCCAGCAGTCTGGACAGGGCGAGGAGTATCGCCAAAAACATTCAGTACTTC. This rearrangement joins TRBV6-6 to TRBJ2-4; TRBD1 agrees at 8 bases. In germline, CDR1 is MNHNY, CDR2 SVGAGI (reference sequence). The V and J ends lost 5 bases and 1 base, in that order; junction bases with no gene match: 13. The CDR3 runs 18 residues.

V and J are TRBV27 and TRBJ1-1; no firm D call. The CDR3 covers 16 residues. Trimming removed 3 bases from V and 4 bases from J, with 18 bases in between. Germline V CDR1 and CDR2: MNHEY, SMNVEV (reference sequence). The CDR3 DNA is TGTGCCAGCAGTTTGAACTCCCGACGGAGCGGCACTGAAGCTTTCTTT. Its protein is CASSLNSRRSGTEAFF.

This chain links TRBV5-4 with TRBJ2-3, with a possible D match to TRBD2 (6 bases). Germline values: CDR1 SGHNT, CDR2 YYREEE (reference sequence). The CDR3 length is 14 residues. Trimming cost V 3 bases and J 6 bases, with 14 bases left between them. The CDR3 reads CASSWRRGSDTQYF. The DNA of the CDR3 is TGTGCCAGCAGCTGGAGACGGGGGTCTGATACGCAGTATTTT. Full variable domain (rest looked up from reference TRBV5-4 and TRBJ2-3): ETGVTQSPTHLIKTRGQQVTLRCSSQSGHNTVSWYQQALGQGPQFIFQYYREEENGRGNFPPRFSGLQFPNYSSELNVNALELDDSALYLCASSWRRGSDTQYFGPGTRLTVL.

The chain links TRBV5-1 to TRBJ1-1; D call uncertain. The V and J ends lost 0 bases and 0 bases respectively, with 9 bases between them. From germline, CDR1 is SGHRS and CDR2 YFSETQ. The CDR3 loop spans 15 amino acids. CDR3 nucleotides: TGCGCCAGCAGCTTGGAGGCGGAACTGAACACTGAAGCTTTCTTT. Amino acids: CASSLEAELNTEAFF.

The genes are TRBV29-1 and TRBJ1-1, with 9 positions matching TRBD1. The junction had 8 bases not matched to a gene; V was cut back by 7 bases and J by 5 bases. Germline V gene lookup returns CDR1 SQVTM and CDR2 ANQGSEA. This CDR3 is built from 13 residues. The CDR3 protein is CSALTGGITEAFF. In DNA form, the CDR3 reads TGCAGCGCATTAACAGGGGGCATTACTGAAGCTTTCTTT.

The chain joins TRBV2 to TRBJ2-6; 7 bases agree with TRBD1. CDR1 SNHLY and CDR2 FYNNEI come from the germline V gene. The CDR3 extends over 15 amino acids. J lost 4 bases, V lost 6 bases, and 6 bases had no gene match. CDR3 sequence reads: CASSPDRAGANVLTF. Here the CDR3 DNA reads TGTGCCAGCAGCCCCGACAGGGCCGGGGCCAACGTCCTGACTTTC.

The chain links TRBV6-5 to TRBJ1-1; 7 nucleotides line up with TRBD1. Losses at the gene ends were 5 bases for V and 6 bases for J; bases not matched to a gene: 6. The CDR3 contains 13 residues. Germline CDR1 is MNHEY and CDR2 is SVGAGI. CDR3: CASSRQGSAEAFF. For the CDR3, the DNA is TGTGCCAGCAGTCGACAGGGTAGTGCTGAAGCTTTCTTT.

This clone was seen just once. This chain links TRBV6-5 with TRBJ1-3, with 8 nucleotides matching TRBD1. The CDR3 runs 16 residues. Losses at the gene ends were 0 bases for V and 4 bases for J; bases not matched to a gene: 5. CDR1 MNHEY and CDR2 SVGAGI come from the germline V gene. The CDR3 loop reads CASSYSTGTGGNTIYF. The DNA for the CDR3 is TGTGCCAGCAGTTACTCAACCGGGACAGGAGGAAACACCATATATTTT.

The chain uses TRBV19 and TRBJ1-5; maybe TRBD1 (5 bases). Germline values: CDR1 LNHDA, CDR2 SQIVND (reference sequence). V lost 7 bases and J lost 3, with 16 bases in between. This CDR3 spans 15 amino acids. DNA of the CDR3: TGTGCCAGTAAGTCAGACAGCTTCACCAATCAGCCCCAGCATTTT. It translates to CASKSDSFTNQPQHF.

This sequence joins TRBV11-3 and TRBJ2-1; D is ambiguous. CDR3 size: 15 residues. Trimming pared 3 bases from V and 8 bases from J, leaving 17 bases between. CDR1 and CDR2 (germline): SGHNT, YENEEA. CDR3 protein: CASSFVLGRRDEQFF. As DNA, the CDR3 is TGTGCCAGCAGCTTCGTCCTAGGCCGACGTGATGAGCAGTTCTTC.

The chain joins TRBV18 to TRBJ2-2, with a possible D match to TRBD1 (5 bases). The CDR3 loop spans 14 amino acids. Trimming stripped 2 bases from V and 4 bases from J, with 8 bases between. From germline, CDR1 is KGHSH and CDR2 LQKENI. The CDR3 spells CASSPFQGTGELFF. The DNA of the CDR3 is TGTGCCAGCTCACCATTCCAGGGCACCGGGGAGCTGTTTTTT.

The chain couples TRBV4-1 to TRBJ1-4; weak D call: TRBD1 (6 bases). Germline-derived CDR1 and CDR2 are MGHRA and YSYEKL. Trimming pared 0 bases from V and 9 bases from J, leaving 11 bases between. The CDR3 covers 14 residues. This CDR3 reads CASSQDTGWQKLFF. CDR3 bases: TGCGCCAGCAGCCAAGACACAGGGTGGCAAAAACTGTTTTTT.

This clone was seen only a few times. The genes are TRBV5-4 and TRBJ2-7, with TRBD2 matching over 10 bases. In germline, CDR1 is SGHNT, CDR2 YYREEE (reference sequence). Losses at the gene ends were 0 bases for V and 9 bases for J; bases not matched to a gene: 6. The CDR3 has 14 residues. CDR3 protein: CASSLGLAGDGQYF. The CDR3 bases are TGTGCCAGCAGCTTGGGGCTAGCGGGAGATGGGCAGTACTTC.

The sample holds a few counts of this clone. The chain links TRBV4-1 to TRBJ1-1; D unresolved. Germline V gives CDR1 MGHRA, CDR2 YSYEKL. The V end was cut by 4 bases, the J end by 1 base, with 7 bases between. The CDR3 sequence is 13 residues long. The CDR3 spells CASSPRSNTEAFF. CDR3 in DNA: TGCGCCAGCAGCCCCAGGTCGAACACTGAAGCTTTCTTT.

The chain uses TRBV30 and TRBJ2-7, with 7 positions matching TRBD1. CDR1 is GTSNPN and CDR2 is SVGIG in the germline V gene (reference sequence). J lost 6 bases, V lost 6 bases, and 11 bases had no gene match. This CDR3 is 13 amino acids long. The CDR3 region has the DNA TGTGCCTGCCAATTGACAGGGAACGGCGAGCAGTACTTC. Its translation is CACQLTGNGEQYF.

In this sample, this clone turned up once. The gene calls are TRBV4-1 and TRBJ2-1; no definite D call. CDR1 and CDR2 from the germline V gene are MGHRA and YSYEKL. V was pared by 0 bases and J by 9 bases, with 9 bases between. The CDR3 covers 13 residues. Here the CDR3 DNA reads TGCGCCAGCAGCCAAGATGCGAGGCGTGAGCAGTTCTTC. Amino acid sequence: CASSQDARREQFF.

The chain couples TRBV6-4 to TRBJ2-2; 7 bases map to TRBD2. Germline loops: CDR1 MRHNA, CDR2 SNTAGT. The CDR3 covers 15 residues. Trimming took 2 bases from V and 9 from J; bases not matched to a gene: 9. The CDR3 nucleotides read TGTGCCAGCAGTGACGTCGAGGGAGGGCCGCGGGAGCTGTTTTTT. Translated, it gives CASSDVEGGPRELFF.

The J gene is TRBJ1-5, the V gene TRBV2; TRBD1 aligns across 12 bases. With 4 bases clipped from V and 7 bases from J, the junction kept 11 bases outside the gene matches. The CDR3 loop spans 17 amino acids. Per the germline V gene, CDR1 is SNHLY and CDR2 is FYNNEI. CDR3 loop: CASSGGTGGIRRQPQHF. The CDR3 nucleotides are TGTGCCAGCAGTGGGGGGACAGGGGGCATTAGGAGACAGCCCCAGCATTTT.